The 30 T cell receptor beta chains reported below all come from one sample, sequenced in a study of blood T cell repertoires in COVID-19. Some clones are missing from TCRdb's copy, which holds only in-frame ones; the method was immunoSEQ multiplex PCR. This table has 250,000 to 300,000 clones, 90% appearing once. What was sequenced was PBMCs or T cells enriched from blood (not recorded which). These receptors were collected from a woman aged 30 to 39 who had recovered from COVID-19.

This clone showed up just a few times. This sequence joins TRBV7-9 and TRBJ1-5; the D gene is possibly TRBD1 (5 bases). The CDR3 is 14 residues long. The germline V gene encodes CDR1 SEHNR and CDR2 FQNEAQ (reference sequence). The V gene lost 5 bases and the J gene lost 7 bases, with 15 bases spanning the gap. CDR3 sequence: CASSNALEGQPQHF. The CDR3 coding sequence is TGTGCCAGCAGCAACGCTTTGGAGGGGCAGCCCCAGCATTTT.

J is TRBJ2-1 and V is TRBV24-1; no reliable D call. The CDR3 is 14 amino acids. V was shortened by 2 bases and J by 9 bases, with 13 bases between the two germline ends. Germline assignment: CDR1 KGHDR and CDR2 SFDVKD. The CDR3: CATSDYAQLSEQFF. In DNA, the CDR3 is TGTGCCACCAGTGATTACGCACAGCTATCTGAGCAGTTCTTC.

The genes are TRBV5-6 and TRBJ2-5, with D perhaps matching TRBD1 (5 bases). This CDR3 comprises 14 residues. V was shortened by 2 bases and J by 4 bases, with 12 bases between the two germline ends. Per the germline V gene, CDR1 is SGHDT and CDR2 is YYEEEE. CDR3 residues: CASSLRGTGETQYF. CDR3 nucleotide sequence: TGTGCCAGCAGCTTAAGGGGTACTGGAGAGACCCAGTACTTC.

The chain links TRBV18 to TRBJ2-7, with D uncertain. Between the trimmed V and J ends, which lost 4 bases and 3 bases, there was a span of 7 bases. Germline V lookup: CDR1 KGHSH, CDR2 LQKENI. The CDR3 is 12 amino acids. CDR3 DNA sequence: TGTGCCAGCTCACGCGGAAACTACGAGCAGTACTTC. Protein sequence: CASSRGNYEQYF. Full variable domain (outside the CDR3, taken from reference TRBV18 and TRBJ2-7): NAGVMQNPRHLVRRRGQEARLRCSPMKGHSHVYWYRQLPEEGLKFMVYLQKENIIDESGMPKERFSAEFPKEGPSILRIQQVVRGDSAAYFCASSRGNYEQYFGPGTRLTVT.

V and J are TRBV6-5 and TRBJ1-3, with D perhaps TRBD1 (6 bases). Trimming removed 6 bases from V and 2 bases from J, with 11 bases in between. CDR3 length: 14 amino acids. Germline CDR1 MNHEY, CDR2 SVGAGI. The CDR3 DNA sequence: TGTGCCAGCAGGCCCGCAGGGGCTGGAAACACCATATATTTT. Translation gives CASRPAGAGNTIYF.

This clone was counted a few times. The V call is TRBV7-2, the J call TRBJ2-7; 10 positions match TRBD2. The V segment lost 1 base and the J segment 4 bases; nucleotides outside the gene matches: 4. The CDR3 covers 15 residues. Germline CDR1 is SGHTA and CDR2 is FQGNSA. The CDR3 region is CASSLEGLASYEQYF. DNA for the CDR3: TGTGCCAGCAGCTTAGAGGGACTAGCGTCGTACGAGCAGTACTTC.

This sequence joins TRBV21-1 and TRBJ2-7; the tabulated D call, TRBD2, remains unverified against the DNA. TRBV21-1 represents a pseudogene. CDR3 size: 15 residues. DNA of the CDR3: TGTGCCAGCAGCAAAGCTTCCGGGTATCGGCACGAGCAGTACTTC. It encodes CASSKASGYRHEQYF.

This sequence joins TRBV5-4 and TRBJ2-6, with 8 bases aligning to TRBD1. V dropped 7 bases and J dropped 0; count of bases not matched to a gene: 12. The CDR3 runs to 18 residues. Germline V gene sequence: CDR1 SGHNT, CDR2 YYREEE (reference sequence). The CDR3 DNA is TGTGCCAGCGGGTTAGAGGGACAGGACCACTCTGGGGCCAACGTCCTGACTTTC. It translates to CASGLEGQDHSGANVLTF.

In its sample, this clone was seen once. Written as DNA, the CDR3 is TGTGCCTGGAGTTGGCAGACCTACGAGCAGTACTTC. It is translated as CAWSWQTYEQYF. The V gene is TRBV30, the J gene TRBJ2-7; D not certain. The V gene lost 2 bases and the J gene lost 2 bases, with 7 bases spanning the gap. The CDR3 spans 12 residues. Looked up from germline, CDR1 is GTSNPN and CDR2 is SVGIG (reference sequence).

The V gene is TRBV7-4, the J gene TRBJ2-1; D is perhaps TRBD2 (6 bases). CDR1 is SGHVT and CDR2 is SQSDAQ in the germline V gene. The CDR3 spans 18 residues. Deletions cut 1 base from V and 9 bases from J, with 25 bases between. CDR3 DNA sequence: TGTGCCAGCAGCTTAGTCGTTGTGATTGGGGACTCCATGGGTGAGCAGTTCTTC. Translation gives CASSLVVVIGDSMGEQFF.

V is TRBV27 and J is TRBJ2-2; D possibly corresponds to TRBD1 (6 bases). CDR1 MNHEY and CDR2 SMNVEV come from the germline V gene (reference sequence). CDR3 length: 14 amino acids. Trimming cost V 2 bases and J 7 bases, with 11 bases left between them. The CDR3 nucleotides read TGTGCCAGCAGTTTAATGGCAGGGGTCGGGGAGCTGTTTTTT. Translating it yields CASSLMAGVGELFF.

This chain's CDR3 is CASSYLDRRVNHRPQHF. CDR3 bases: TGTGCCAGCAGTTACCTGGACAGGAGAGTTAATCATCGCCCCCAGCATTTT. This chain uses TRBV6-2 or TRBV6-3 with TRBJ1-5; 7 bases are a match to TRBD1. V lost 2 bases and J lost 10; bases outside the gene matches: 17. The germline gives CDR1 MNHEY, CDR2 SVGEGT. The CDR3 sequence is 17 residues long.

The genes are TRBV15 and TRBJ2-2; possibly TRBD2 for D (5 bases). Germline lookup yields CDR1 LNHNV and CDR2 YYDKDF (reference sequence). Trimming left V 0 bases short and J 6 bases short, with 11 bases between. There are 15 residues in the CDR3. CDR3 residues: CATSRDSGFPGELFF. The CDR3 nucleotides read TGTGCCACCAGCAGAGATTCGGGGTTCCCCGGGGAGCTGTTTTTT.

This sequence joins TRBV6-5 and TRBJ1-5; tentatively, D is TRBD1 (5 bases). Germline V CDR1 and CDR2: MNHEY, SVGAGI. CDR3 length: 15 amino acids. The V and J ends lost 9 bases and 0 bases respectively, with 15 bases between them. In DNA form, the CDR3 reads TGTGCCAGTAGGGGAACACGGTATAGCAATCAGCCCCAGCATTTT. Amino acids: CASRGTRYSNQPQHF.

CDR3 sequence (DNA): TGCAGTGCTAGTCAGTCGCGAGGACTAGCGCAGGTATGGGAGCAGTACTTC. It specifies CSASQSRGLAQVWEQYF. The V and J genes are TRBV20-1 and TRBJ2-7; 9 positions agree with TRBD2. The CDR3 has 17 amino acids. Trimming took 3 bases from V and 7 from J; bases not matched to a gene: 19. Germline lookup yields CDR1 DFQATT and CDR2 SNEGSKA (reference sequence).

The V call is TRBV7-9, the J call TRBJ1-5, with D unclear. Germline CDR1 is SEHNR and CDR2 is FQNEAQ (reference sequence). Trimming left V 1 base short and J 3 bases short, with 7 bases between. This CDR3 is built from 14 residues. The CDR3 here is CASSLGADNQPQHF. Written as DNA, the CDR3 is TGTGCCAGCAGCTTAGGGGCAGACAATCAGCCCCAGCATTTT.

The chain employs TRBV5-1 and TRBJ1-2; the D is unclear. The CDR3 runs 13 residues. V lost 1 base and J 4 bases, leaving 8 bases between the germline ends. Germline V CDR1 and CDR2: SGHRS, YFSETQ. The CDR3 loop reads CASSLSVTYGYTF. The DNA of the CDR3 is TGCGCCAGCAGCTTGTCGGTCACCTATGGCTACACCTTC.

DNA of the CDR3: TGTGCCAGCGTCCTGACAGGGACGGGGCAGCCCCAGCATTTT. Amino acid sequence: CASVLTGTGQPQHF. The chain is built from TRBV28 and TRBJ1-5, with 7 positions matching TRBD1. This CDR3 spans 14 amino acids. V shed 8 bases and J 7 bases; nucleotides not matched to a gene: 11. In germline, CDR1 is MDHEN, CDR2 SYDVKM.

The chain is built from TRBV30 and TRBJ2-1, with TRBD2 identical over 9 bases. The ends lost 1 base at V and 0 bases at J; junction bases unmatched: 10. The CDR3 has 18 amino acids. The germline V gene has CDR1 GTSNPN and CDR2 SVGIG (reference sequence). The CDR3 sequence: CAWSAPKGLAPSYNEQFF. In DNA form, the CDR3 reads TGTGCCTGGAGTGCTCCTAAGGGACTAGCCCCCTCCTACAATGAGCAGTTCTTC.

This clone has a single count. V gene TRBV19 combines with J gene TRBJ2-7; 8 bases line up with TRBD1. Germline CDR1 and CDR2: LNHDA and SQIVND (reference sequence). This CDR3 is 11 amino acids long. With 6 bases clipped from V and 7 bases from J, the junction kept 2 bases outside the gene matches. Here the CDR3 reads CASRGQAEQYF. CDR3 nucleotides: TGTGCCAGTAGGGGACAGGCGGAGCAGTACTTC.

The gene calls are TRBV7-9 and TRBJ2-7; 7 positions agree with TRBD2. V lost 2 bases to trimming and J lost 1 base; unmatched junction nucleotides: 5. The CDR3 length is 15 residues. Germline values: CDR1 SEHNR, CDR2 FQNEAQ (reference sequence). The chain's CDR3 is CASSLSSGWSYEQYF. Written as DNA, the CDR3 is TGTGCCAGCAGCTTAAGTAGCGGGTGGTCCTACGAGCAGTACTTC.

The chain uses TRBV4-2 and TRBJ2-1; a possible D gene is TRBD2 (7 bases). Trimming took 7 bases from V and 8 from J, leaving 24 bases between them. CDR1 is LGHNA, CDR2 YNFKEQ, per germline. The CDR3 spans 16 residues. CDR3 nucleotides: TGTGCCAGCACCGCGGGGGCAGGGTCAGTTATCGATGAGCAGTTCTTC. Translation gives CASTAGAGSVIDEQFF.

The chain joins TRBV5-1 to TRBJ2-5; D is unclear. Deletions cut 0 bases from V and 6 bases from J, with 12 bases between. The germline CDR1 and CDR2 sequences are SGHRS and YFSETQ. This CDR3 is built from 14 residues. The CDR3: CASSLERVAQTQYF. In DNA, the CDR3 is TGCGCCAGCAGCTTGGAGCGTGTCGCACAGACCCAGTACTTC. Variable domain in full (rest from reference TRBV5-1 and TRBJ2-5): KAGVTQTPRYLIKTRGQQVTLSCSPISGHRSVSWYQQTPGQGLQFLFEYFSETQRNKGNFPGRFSGRQFSNSRSEMNVSTLELGDSALYLCASSLERVAQTQYFGPGTRLLVL.

The chain employs TRBV5-1 and TRBJ1-6; D is unclear. V lost 5 bases and J lost 7, with 13 bases in between. Germline loops: CDR1 SGHRS, CDR2 YFSETQ. CDR3 length: 14 residues. Here the CDR3 reads CASRGDGPNSPLHF. The CDR3 bases are TGCGCCAGCAGGGGAGACGGACCGAATTCACCCCTCCACTTT.

This chain uses TRBV3-1 (or the pseudogene TRBV3-2) with TRBJ2-3; D perhaps matches TRBD2 (5 bases). CDR1 is LGHDT and CDR2 is YNNKEL in the germline V gene (reference sequence). V was cut by 5 bases and J by 3 bases, with 9 bases left in between. The CDR3 consists of 13 residues. The CDR3 DNA sequence: TGTGCCAGCAGCAATCGCGGGACAGATACGCAGTATTTT. It codes for CASSNRGTDTQYF.

The chain has TRBV7-2 and TRBJ2-4; 7 positions agree with TRBD1. Germline CDR1 is SGHTA and CDR2 is FQGNSA. The CDR3 extends over 14 amino acids. The ends lost 4 bases at V and 7 bases at J; junction bases unmatched: 7. This CDR3 is CASSSPKQGNIQYF. The CDR3 DNA reads TGTGCCAGCAGCTCACCTAAACAGGGGAACATTCAGTACTTC.

The V call is TRBV5-4, the J call TRBJ2-1, with D possibly being TRBD1 (5 bases). This CDR3 spans 13 amino acids. Germline CDR1 SGHNT, CDR2 YYREEE (reference sequence). Trimming took off 4 bases at V and 5 bases at J, with 10 bases between the two ends. The CDR3 region is CASSHPGNNEQFF. CDR3 coding DNA: TGTGCCAGCAGCCACCCAGGGAACAATGAGCAGTTCTTC.

The chain employs TRBV15 and TRBJ1-1; D may be TRBD1 (6 bases). CDR3 length: 14 amino acids. Germline CDR1 and CDR2: LNHNV and YYDKDF (reference sequence). Between the trimmed V and J ends, which lost 1 base and 4 bases, there was a span of 10 bases. The CDR3 DNA sequence: TGTGCCACCAGCAGAGTAGTACAGGGCACTGAAGCTTTCTTT. It specifies CATSRVVQGTEAFF.

The chain combines TRBV4-1 with TRBJ1-2; the D gene is possibly TRBD1 (6 bases). CDR3 length: 15 residues. Looked up from germline, CDR1 is MGHRA and CDR2 is YSYEKL. Between the trimmed V and J ends, which lost 1 base and 2 bases, there was a span of 11 bases. The CDR3 sequence is CASSQAGTRNYGYTF. The DNA of the CDR3 is TGCGCCAGCAGCCAAGCCGGGACAAGAAACTATGGCTACACCTTC.

The CDR3 DNA reads as TGTGCCAGCAGTTTCTCAGCGCTCTATGGCTACACCTTC. As protein: CASSFSALYGYTF. The genes are TRBV27 and TRBJ1-2, with D unresolved. CDR3 length equals 13 residues. The germline V gene has CDR1 MNHEY and CDR2 SMNVEV (reference sequence). V lost 3 bases, J lost 4 bases, and 9 bases lay in between.